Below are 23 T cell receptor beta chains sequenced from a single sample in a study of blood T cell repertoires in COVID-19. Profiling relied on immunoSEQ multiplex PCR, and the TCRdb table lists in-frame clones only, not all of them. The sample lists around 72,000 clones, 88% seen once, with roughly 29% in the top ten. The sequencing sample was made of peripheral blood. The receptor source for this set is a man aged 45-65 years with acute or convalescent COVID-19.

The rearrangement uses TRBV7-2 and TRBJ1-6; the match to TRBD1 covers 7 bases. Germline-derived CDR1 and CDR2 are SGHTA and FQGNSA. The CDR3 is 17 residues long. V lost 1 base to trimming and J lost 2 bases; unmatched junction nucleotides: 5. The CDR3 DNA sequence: TGTGCCAGCAGCTTAGGGGCCGACAGGGCCTATAATTCACCCCTCCACTTT. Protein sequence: CASSLGADRAYNSPLHF. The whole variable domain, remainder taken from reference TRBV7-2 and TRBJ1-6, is GAGVSQSPSNKVTEKGKDVELRCDPISGHTALYWYRQSLGQGLEFLIYFQGNSAPDKSGLPSDRFSAERTGGSVSTLTIQRTQQEDSAVYLCASSLGADRAYNSPLHFGNGTRLTVT.

Here the CDR3 reads CASSPPGGVSGQETQYF. In DNA form, the CDR3 reads TGTGCCAGCTCACCACCCGGGGGCGTTAGCGGGCAAGAGACCCAGTACTTC. The chain recombines TRBV18 with TRBJ2-5; D possibly corresponds to TRBD2 (7 bases). Germline assignment: CDR1 KGHSH and CDR2 LQKENI. The CDR3 length is 17 residues. V lost 0 bases, J lost 2 bases, and 16 bases lay in between. Supplemented by reference TRBV18 and TRBJ2-5, the full variable domain reads NAGVMQNPRHLVRRRGQEARLRCSPMKGHSHVYWYRQLPEEGLKFMVYLQKENIIDESGMPKERFSAEFPKEGPSILRIQQVVRGDSAAYFCASSPPGGVSGQETQYFGPGTRLLVL.

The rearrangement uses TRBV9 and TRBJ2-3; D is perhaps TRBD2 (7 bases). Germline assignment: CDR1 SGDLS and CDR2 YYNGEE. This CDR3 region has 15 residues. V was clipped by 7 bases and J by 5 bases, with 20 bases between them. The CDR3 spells CASVPGTTRGDTQYF. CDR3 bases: TGTGCCAGCGTCCCAGGGACTACCAGGGGAGATACGCAGTATTTT.

The CDR3 loop reads CASSIAGQLSGNTIYF. The CDR3 DNA follows: TGTGCCAGTAGTATTGCGGGACAGCTCTCTGGAAACACCATATATTTT. The genes are TRBV19 and TRBJ1-3; TRBD1 aligns across 7 bases. This CDR3 is built from 16 residues. Germline V gene lookup returns CDR1 LNHDA and CDR2 SQIVND (reference sequence). V trimming: 3 bases; J trimming: 0 bases; junction bases outside the gene matches: 5.

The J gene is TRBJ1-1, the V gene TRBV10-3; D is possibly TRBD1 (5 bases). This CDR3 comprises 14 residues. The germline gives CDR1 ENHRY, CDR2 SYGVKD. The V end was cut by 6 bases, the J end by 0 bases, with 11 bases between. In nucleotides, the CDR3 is TGTGCCATCAGACAGGTGGAAATGAACACTGAAGCTTTCTTT. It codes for CAIRQVEMNTEAFF.

CDR3 sequence reads: CSANQGYGYTF. CDR3 bases: TGCAGTGCAAATCAGGGATATGGCTACACCTTC. The V and J genes are TRBV20-1 and TRBJ1-2; weak D call: TRBD1 (5 bases). Germline CDR1 is DFQATT and CDR2 is SNEGSKA (reference sequence). This CDR3 spans 11 amino acids. Trimming pared 6 bases from V and 5 bases from J, leaving 10 bases between.

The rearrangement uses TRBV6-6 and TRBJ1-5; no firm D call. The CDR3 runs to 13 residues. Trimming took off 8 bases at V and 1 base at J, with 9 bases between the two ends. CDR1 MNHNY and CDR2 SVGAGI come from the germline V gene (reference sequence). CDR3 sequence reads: CASGGLSNQPQHF. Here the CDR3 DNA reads TGTGCCAGCGGAGGACTGAGCAATCAGCCCCAGCATTTT.

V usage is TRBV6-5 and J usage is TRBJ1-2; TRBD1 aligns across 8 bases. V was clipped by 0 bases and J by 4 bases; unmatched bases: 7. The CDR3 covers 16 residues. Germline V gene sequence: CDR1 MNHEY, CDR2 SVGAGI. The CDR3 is CASSYSSQGAIYGYTF. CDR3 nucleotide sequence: TGTGCCAGCAGTTACTCGAGTCAGGGGGCAATCTATGGCTACACCTTC.

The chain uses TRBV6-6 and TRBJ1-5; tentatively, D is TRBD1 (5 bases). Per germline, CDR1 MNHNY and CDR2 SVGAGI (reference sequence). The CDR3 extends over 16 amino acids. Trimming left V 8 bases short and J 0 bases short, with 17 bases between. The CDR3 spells CASGPNPGYSNQPQHF. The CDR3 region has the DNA TGTGCCAGCGGCCCAAACCCAGGGTATAGCAATCAGCCCCAGCATTTT.

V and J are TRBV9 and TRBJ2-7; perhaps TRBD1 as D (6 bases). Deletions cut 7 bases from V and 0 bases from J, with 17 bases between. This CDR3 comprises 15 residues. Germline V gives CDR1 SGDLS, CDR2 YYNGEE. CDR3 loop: CASGEGDTNSYEQYF. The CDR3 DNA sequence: TGTGCCAGCGGCGAGGGGGACACCAACTCCTACGAGCAGTACTTC.

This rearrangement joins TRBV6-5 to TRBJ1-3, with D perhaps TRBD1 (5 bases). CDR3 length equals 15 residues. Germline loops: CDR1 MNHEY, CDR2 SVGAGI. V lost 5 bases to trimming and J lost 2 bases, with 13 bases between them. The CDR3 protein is CASSRQSLTGNTIYF. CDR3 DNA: TGTGCCAGCAGTCGACAGTCACTTACTGGAAACACCATATATTTT.

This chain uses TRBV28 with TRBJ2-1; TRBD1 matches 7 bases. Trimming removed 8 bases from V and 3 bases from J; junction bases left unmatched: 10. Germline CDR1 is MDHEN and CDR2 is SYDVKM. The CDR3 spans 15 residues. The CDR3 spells CASCPGDRDYNEQFF. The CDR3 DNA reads TGTGCCAGCTGTCCTGGCGACAGGGACTACAATGAGCAGTTCTTC. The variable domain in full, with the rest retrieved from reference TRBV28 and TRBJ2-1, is DVKVTQSSRYLVKRTGEKVFLECVQDMDHENMFWYRQDPGLGLRLIYFSYDVKMKEKGDIPEGYSVSREKKERFSLILESASTNQTSMYLCASCPGDRDYNEQFFGPGTRLTVL.

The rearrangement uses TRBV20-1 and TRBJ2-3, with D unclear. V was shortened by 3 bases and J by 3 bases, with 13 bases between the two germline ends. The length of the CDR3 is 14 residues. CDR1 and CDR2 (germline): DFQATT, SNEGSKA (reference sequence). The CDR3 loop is CSASKTEITDTQYF. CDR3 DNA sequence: TGCAGTGCTAGTAAGACTGAGATTACAGATACGCAGTATTTT.

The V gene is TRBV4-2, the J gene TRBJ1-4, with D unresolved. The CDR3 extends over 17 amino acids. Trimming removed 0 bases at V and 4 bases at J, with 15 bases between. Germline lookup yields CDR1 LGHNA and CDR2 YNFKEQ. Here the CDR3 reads CASSQDERRRGNEKLFF. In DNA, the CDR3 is TGTGCCAGCAGCCAAGATGAAAGGAGGCGCGGTAATGAAAAACTGTTTTTT.

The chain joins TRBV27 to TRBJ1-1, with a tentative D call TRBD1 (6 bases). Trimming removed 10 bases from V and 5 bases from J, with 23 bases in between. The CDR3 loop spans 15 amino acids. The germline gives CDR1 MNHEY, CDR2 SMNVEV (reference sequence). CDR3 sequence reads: CATRYRGAGRTEAFF. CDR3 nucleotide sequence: TGTGCCACCCGGTATCGGGGGGCAGGGAGAACTGAAGCTTTCTTT.

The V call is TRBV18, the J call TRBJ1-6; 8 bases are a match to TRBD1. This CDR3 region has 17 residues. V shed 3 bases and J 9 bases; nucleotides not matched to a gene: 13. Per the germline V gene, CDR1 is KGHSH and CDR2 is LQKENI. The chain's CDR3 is CASSPPLAGTGGSPLHF. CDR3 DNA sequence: TGTGCCAGCTCACCCCCCCTCGCCGGGACAGGTGGTTCACCCCTCCACTTT.

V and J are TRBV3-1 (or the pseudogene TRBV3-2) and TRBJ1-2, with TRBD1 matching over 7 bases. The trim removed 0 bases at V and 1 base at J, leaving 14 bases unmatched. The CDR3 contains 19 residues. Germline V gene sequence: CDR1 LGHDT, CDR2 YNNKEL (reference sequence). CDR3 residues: CASSQEYSYVTGVNYGYTF. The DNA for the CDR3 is TGTGCCAGCAGCCAAGAGTACTCCTACGTAACAGGGGTTAACTATGGCTACACCTTC.

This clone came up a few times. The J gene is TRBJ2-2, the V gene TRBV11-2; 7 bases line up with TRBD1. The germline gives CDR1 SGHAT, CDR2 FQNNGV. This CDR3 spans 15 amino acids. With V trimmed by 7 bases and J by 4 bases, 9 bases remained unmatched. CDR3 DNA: TGTGCCAGCACCCTCGACAGGGTGGCCACCGGGGAGCTGTTTTTT. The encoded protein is CASTLDRVATGELFF.

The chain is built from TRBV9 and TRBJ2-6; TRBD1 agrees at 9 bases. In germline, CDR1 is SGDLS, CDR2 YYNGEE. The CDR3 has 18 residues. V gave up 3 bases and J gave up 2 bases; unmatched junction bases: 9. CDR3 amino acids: CASSAIRQGEPGANVLTF. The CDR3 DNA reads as TGTGCCAGCAGCGCTATAAGACAGGGGGAACCTGGGGCCAACGTCCTGACTTTC. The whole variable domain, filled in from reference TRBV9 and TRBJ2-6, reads DSGVTQTPKHLITATGQRVTLRCSPRSGDLSVYWYQQSLDQGLQFLIQYYNGEERAKGNILERFSAQQFPDLHSELNLSSLELGDSALYFCASSAIRQGEPGANVLTFGAGSRLTVL.

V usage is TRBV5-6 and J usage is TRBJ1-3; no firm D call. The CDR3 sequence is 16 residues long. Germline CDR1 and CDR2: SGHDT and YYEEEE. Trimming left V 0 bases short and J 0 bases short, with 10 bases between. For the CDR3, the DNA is TGTGCCAGCAGCTTGGTATCCGGTTACTCTGGAAACACCATATATTTT. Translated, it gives CASSLVSGYSGNTIYF.

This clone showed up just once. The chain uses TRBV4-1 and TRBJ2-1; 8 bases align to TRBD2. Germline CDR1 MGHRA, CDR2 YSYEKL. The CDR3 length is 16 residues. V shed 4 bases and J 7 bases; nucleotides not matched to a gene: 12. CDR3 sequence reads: CASSPRGEIEVNEQFF. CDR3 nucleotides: TGCGCCAGCAGCCCGCGGGGGGAAATAGAGGTGAATGAGCAGTTCTTC.

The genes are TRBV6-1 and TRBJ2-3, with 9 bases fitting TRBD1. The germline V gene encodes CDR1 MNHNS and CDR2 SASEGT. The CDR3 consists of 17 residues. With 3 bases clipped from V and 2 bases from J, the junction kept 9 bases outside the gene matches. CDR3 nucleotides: TGTGCCAGCAGTGAGAGTCTTTGGGACAGGGTCACAGATACGCAGTATTTT. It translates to CASSESLWDRVTDTQYF.

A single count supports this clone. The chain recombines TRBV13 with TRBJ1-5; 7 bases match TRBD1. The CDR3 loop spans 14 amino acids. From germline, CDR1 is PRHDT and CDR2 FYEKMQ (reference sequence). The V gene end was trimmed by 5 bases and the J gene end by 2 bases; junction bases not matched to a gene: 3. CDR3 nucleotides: TGTGCCAGCAGCATCGGGACAGGCAATCAGCCCCAGCATTTT. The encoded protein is CASSIGTGNQPQHF.